This is a list of T cell receptor beta chains from one sample in a study of cytomegalovirus exposure and HLA in healthy donors. Sequencing used immunoSEQ multiplex PCR; TCRdb keeps in-frame clones, though not all of them. The repertoire holds 70,000 or so clones, with about 84% as singletons. Sequences were obtained from PBMCs. These receptors came from a man in his late teens or twenties in good health and CMV-seropositive. The CDR3 runs from the conserved cysteine through the conserved F or W. The D gene is left open where the match is weak. Not all rows give a size; the values are once, few, many and, for expanded clones, a class.

j_gene: TRBJ2-6; abundance: -; d_gene: -; v_gene: TRBV19; CDR3nt: TGTGCCAGTACCCCTCCTGGGGCCAACGTCCTGACTTTC; CDR3aa: CASTPPGANVLTF
j_gene: TRBJ1-1; abundance: -; d_gene: TRBD1; v_gene: TRBV18; CDR3nt: TGTGCCAGCTCACAAAGCGAATCAGGGGGCACTGAAGCTTTCTTT; CDR3aa: CASSQSESGGTEAFF
j_gene: TRBJ1-1; abundance: -; d_gene: -; v_gene: TRBV15; CDR3nt: TGTGCCACCAGCAGCCGGGATACTGAAGCTTTCTTT; CDR3aa: CATSSRDTEAFF
j_gene: TRBJ2-5; abundance: -; d_gene: -; v_gene: TRBV10-1; CDR3nt: TGCGCCAGCAGTGGCAGGGCAGTGCCGGAGACCCAGTACTTC; CDR3aa: CASSGRAVPETQYF
j_gene: TRBJ1-4; abundance: few; d_gene: -; v_gene: TRBV9; CDR3nt: TGTGCCAGCAGCGTAGCTACCCAAGTTGAGGGTGAAAAACTGTTTTTT; CDR3aa: CASSVATQVEGEKLFF
j_gene: TRBJ2-7; abundance: -; d_gene: TRBD2; v_gene: TRBV4-1; CDR3nt: TGCGCCAGCAGCAAGACTAGCGGGAGTTTCAACGAGCAGTACTTC; CDR3aa: CASSKTSGSFNEQYF
j_gene: TRBJ1-1; abundance: -; d_gene: TRBD1; v_gene: TRBV5-1; CDR3nt: TGCGCCAGCAGCGAAACCGGGACAGACTTGGACACTGAAGCTTTCTTT; CDR3aa: CASSETGTDLDTEAFF
j_gene: TRBJ1-5; abundance: -; d_gene: -; v_gene: TRBV6-1; CDR3nt: TGTGCCAGCGGTGGGACATTCAATCAGCCCCAGCATTTT; CDR3aa: CASGGTFNQPQHF
j_gene: TRBJ1-1; abundance: -; d_gene: TRBD1; v_gene: TRBV9; CDR3nt: TGTGCCAGCAGCGCCAGGGGGGAGAACACTGAAGCTTTCTTT; CDR3aa: CASSARGENTEAFF
j_gene: TRBJ2-2; abundance: few; d_gene: TRBD1; v_gene: TRBV4-1; CDR3nt: TGCGCCAGCACTTGGAATCCGGGACAGGCCTCCACCGGGGAGCTGTTTTTT; CDR3aa: CASTWNPGQASTGELFF
j_gene: TRBJ2-7; abundance: -; d_gene: TRBD2; v_gene: TRBV15; CDR3nt: TGTGCCACCAGCCAGGGAGGGGCCAACTACGAGCAGTACTTC; CDR3aa: CATSQGGANYEQYF
j_gene: TRBJ2-1; abundance: -; d_gene: TRBD2; v_gene: TRBV7-9; CDR3nt: TGTGCCAGCAGTCCCCTAGCGGGAGGTTACAATGAGCAGTTCTTC; CDR3aa: CASSPLAGGYNEQFF
j_gene: TRBJ2-1; abundance: -; d_gene: TRBD2; v_gene: TRBV6-1; CDR3nt: TGTGCCAGCAGACCTAGCGGGAGTAGCAATGAGCAGTTCTTC; CDR3aa: CASRPSGSSNEQFF
j_gene: TRBJ2-1; abundance: -; d_gene: TRBD2; v_gene: TRBV6-6; CDR3nt: TGTGCCAGCAGTCCGGCCGGGACTAGCGGACCCAATGAGCAGTTCTTC; CDR3aa: CASSPAGTSGPNEQFF
j_gene: TRBJ2-7; abundance: -; d_gene: -; v_gene: TRBV2; CDR3nt: TGTGCCAGCAGTGAAATAGACAGCATCTACGAGCAGTACTTC; CDR3aa: CASSEIDSIYEQYF
j_gene: TRBJ2-5; abundance: once; d_gene: -; v_gene: TRBV30; CDR3nt: TGTGCCTGGAGTGCTACAGGACAAGAGACCCAGTACTTC; CDR3aa: CAWSATGQETQYF
j_gene: TRBJ1-1; abundance: few; d_gene: TRBD1; v_gene: TRBV30; CDR3nt: TGTGCCTGGAGTGGACAGGGGAACACTGAAGCTTTCTTT; CDR3aa: CAWSGQGNTEAFF
j_gene: TRBJ1-2; abundance: -; d_gene: -; v_gene: TRBV9; CDR3nt: TGTGCCAGCAGCGTAGACGACGGGTTGAGGACCTTC; CDR3aa: CASSVDDGLRTF
j_gene: TRBJ2-1; abundance: -; d_gene: -; v_gene: TRBV29-1; CDR3nt: TGCAGCGCAGGAGGGCTCTCCTACAATGAGCAGTTCTTC; CDR3aa: CSAGGLSYNEQFF
j_gene: TRBJ2-7; abundance: -; d_gene: -; v_gene: TRBV4-1; CDR3nt: TGCGCCAGCAGCCAAGCCAGCTCAGGCTACGAGCAGTACTTC; CDR3aa: CASSQASSGYEQYF
j_gene: TRBJ2-5; abundance: -; d_gene: TRBD2; v_gene: TRBV6-6; CDR3nt: TGTGCCAGCAGTCCACGGGCCGGGGGGGCCGCGGAGACCCAGTACTTC; CDR3aa: CASSPRAGGAAETQYF
j_gene: TRBJ2-7; abundance: few; d_gene: TRBD1; v_gene: TRBV29-1; CDR3nt: TGCAGCGTTGACGACAGGGGGGGGCTCGAGCAGTACTTC; CDR3aa: CSVDDRGGLEQYF
j_gene: TRBJ1-5; abundance: -; d_gene: -; v_gene: TRBV28; CDR3nt: TGTGCCAGCAGTTTCACGGGGGATCAGCCCCAGCATTTT; CDR3aa: CASSFTGDQPQHF
j_gene: TRBJ1-5; abundance: -; d_gene: TRBD1; v_gene: TRBV5-1; CDR3nt: TGCGCCAGCGGACCCGGGACAGGGGATCAGCCCCAGCATTTT; CDR3aa: CASGPGTGDQPQHF
j_gene: TRBJ2-3; abundance: -; d_gene: -; v_gene: TRBV28; CDR3nt: TGTGCCAGCAGGAGGGGGGGAGAAGATACGCAGTATTTT; CDR3aa: CASRRGGEDTQYF
j_gene: TRBJ2-7; abundance: -; d_gene: -; v_gene: TRBV7-9; CDR3nt: TGTGCCAGCAGCTTAAGAGAGAGACTTGCGGGGGAGCAGTACTTC; CDR3aa: CASSLRERLAGEQYF
j_gene: TRBJ2-3; abundance: -; d_gene: -; v_gene: TRBV9; CDR3nt: TGTGCCAGCGGCCGCGGGTCGGAAACAGATACGCAGTATTTT; CDR3aa: CASGRGSETDTQYF
j_gene: TRBJ2-3; abundance: few; d_gene: -; v_gene: TRBV6-4; CDR3nt: TGTGCCAGCAGTGAGTCAGGCCCCACAGATACGCAGTATTTT; CDR3aa: CASSESGPTDTQYF
j_gene: TRBJ2-7; abundance: -; d_gene: -; v_gene: TRBV5-1; CDR3nt: TGCGCCAGCAGCCCGGACTTAAACTATCGGGACGAGCAGTACTTC; CDR3aa: CASSPDLNYRDEQYF
j_gene: TRBJ1-2; abundance: -; d_gene: -; v_gene: TRBV30; CDR3nt: TGTGCCTGGAATCATGGGGCTGGAGGGGGCTACACCTTC; CDR3aa: CAWNHGAGGGYTF
j_gene: TRBJ1-5; abundance: -; d_gene: -; v_gene: TRBV2; CDR3nt: TGTGCCAGCCAACAGGGTATCCCTAGCAATCAGCCCCAGCATTTT; CDR3aa: CASQQGIPSNQPQHF
j_gene: TRBJ1-2; abundance: -; d_gene: TRBD1; v_gene: TRBV6-5; CDR3nt: TGTGCCAGCAGTACCCTAGGGACAGGGGGAGATGGCTACACCTTC; CDR3aa: CASSTLGTGGDGYTF
j_gene: TRBJ1-2; abundance: -; d_gene: -; v_gene: TRBV7-2; CDR3nt: TGTGCCAGCAGCCGAGTCGAGGGAGTCGATGGCTACACCTTC; CDR3aa: CASSRVEGVDGYTF
j_gene: TRBJ2-2; abundance: -; d_gene: TRBD2; v_gene: TRBV5-1; CDR3nt: TGCGCCAGCAGCCAGGGACTAGCGGGCACCGGGGAGCTGTTTTTT; CDR3aa: CASSQGLAGTGELFF
j_gene: TRBJ2-7; abundance: -; d_gene: -; v_gene: TRBV4-1; CDR3nt: TGCGCCAGCAGCCACCGGGACGGGAGAGAGCAGTACTTC; CDR3aa: CASSHRDGREQYF
j_gene: TRBJ1-4; abundance: -; d_gene: -; v_gene: TRBV4-2; CDR3nt: TGTGCCAGCAGCCAAGATTGGAGCCAGTCTAATGAAAAACTGTTTTTT; CDR3aa: CASSQDWSQSNEKLFF
j_gene: TRBJ1-5; abundance: once; d_gene: -; v_gene: TRBV30; CDR3nt: TGTGCCTGGGGCCCGCGGGGGGCGGCTCAGCCCCAGCATTTT; CDR3aa: CAWGPRGAAQPQHF
j_gene: TRBJ2-7; abundance: -; d_gene: -; v_gene: TRBV30; CDR3nt: TGTGCCTGGATCGTACCGGACAATAGATGGCACGAGCAGTACTTC; CDR3aa: CAWIVPDNRWHEQYF
j_gene: TRBJ2-5; abundance: -; d_gene: -; v_gene: TRBV30; CDR3nt: TGTGCCTGGACCCAGGGTTGGAACCAAGAGACCCAGTACTTC; CDR3aa: CAWTQGWNQETQYF
j_gene: TRBJ2-7; abundance: -; d_gene: TRBD1; v_gene: TRBV10-3; CDR3nt: TGTGCCATCAGTGAGTCGCAGGACAGGGTGAAACGGGAAGAGCAGTACTTC; CDR3aa: CAISESQDRVKREEQYF
j_gene: TRBJ2-3; abundance: -; d_gene: -; v_gene: TRBV28; CDR3nt: TGTGCCAGCAGTACCGGGACAGATACGCAGTATTTT; CDR3aa: CASSTGTDTQYF
j_gene: TRBJ1-1; abundance: -; d_gene: -; v_gene: TRBV30; CDR3nt: TGTGCCGCAAGGGGGTCCCAACCCACTGAAGCTTTCTTT; CDR3aa: CAARGSQPTEAFF
j_gene: TRBJ1-2; abundance: -; d_gene: -; v_gene: TRBV4-1; CDR3nt: TGCGCCAGCAGCCAAGTTATAGGAGGGGCGCCTAACTATGGCTACACCTTC; CDR3aa: CASSQVIGGAPNYGYTF
j_gene: TRBJ2-3; abundance: -; d_gene: TRBD2; v_gene: TRBV6-1; CDR3nt: TGTGCCAGCAGTGAACTAGCGGGGGGAGTCACAGATACGCAGTATTTT; CDR3aa: CASSELAGGVTDTQYF
j_gene: TRBJ2-1; abundance: -; d_gene: TRBD2; v_gene: TRBV5-1; CDR3nt: TGCGCCAGCAGCTTGGGGGGGTTAGGGACTAGATCCGATGAGCAGTTCTTC; CDR3aa: CASSLGGLGTRSDEQFF
j_gene: TRBJ2-2; abundance: -; d_gene: TRBD2; v_gene: TRBV5-4; CDR3nt: TGTGCCAGCAGAGAGACTCCGACTAGCGGGAGCTCCGGGGAGCTGTTTTTT; CDR3aa: CASRETPTSGSSGELFF
j_gene: TRBJ1-1; abundance: -; d_gene: TRBD1; v_gene: TRBV4-1; CDR3nt: TGCGCCAGCAGCCAAGATGGGGCAGGGGGAAACACTGAAGCTTTCTTT; CDR3aa: CASSQDGAGGNTEAFF
j_gene: TRBJ1-5; abundance: -; d_gene: -; v_gene: TRBV10-3; CDR3nt: TGTGCCATCAGTGAGGCGACTGGGGGGAATCAGCCCCAGCATTTT; CDR3aa: CAISEATGGNQPQHF
j_gene: TRBJ1-5; abundance: -; d_gene: -; v_gene: TRBV5-1; CDR3nt: TGCGCCAGCAGCTTGGTTGGGGCCCCCGATCAGCCCCAGCATTTT; CDR3aa: CASSLVGAPDQPQHF
j_gene: TRBJ1-2; abundance: -; d_gene: -; v_gene: TRBV19; CDR3nt: TGTGCCAGTAGTGCGGGGACCTATGGCTACACCTTC; CDR3aa: CASSAGTYGYTF